The sequence of this TCR beta chain was determined in a study of blood T cell repertoires in COVID-19. The V gene's germline CDR1 is SEHNR and CDR2 FQNEAQ (reference sequence). The CDR3 contains 13 residues. Trimming pared 2 bases from V and 2 bases from J, leaving 6 bases between. Using immunoSEQ multiplex PCR, the repertoire was profiled, and TCRdb retains in-frame clones only, with some absent. This sample has 200,000 to 250,000 clones, with 90% to 95% found just once. The material sequenced was peripheral blood. This chain joins TRBV7-9 and TRBJ1-1; D ambiguous. This clonotype was sampled from a man in his thirties or forties with acute or convalescent COVID-19. This CDR3 is CASSLNRNTEAFF. Here the CDR3 DNA reads TGTGCCAGCAGCTTAAATAGAAACACTGAAGCTTTCTTT.